These 8 T cell receptor beta chains originate from one sample sequenced in a study of blood T cell repertoires in COVID-19. Measured with immunoSEQ multiplex PCR; TCRdb has only the in-frame clones, and not every one. The sample consists of roughly 150,000 clones, around four fifths of them appearing once. Source material: peripheral blood. The receptors come from a human donor in a cohort sampled during active COVID-19.

J is TRBJ2-7 and V is TRBV9; 13 bases are a match to TRBD2. The CDR3 covers 16 residues. Looked up from germline, CDR1 is SGDLS and CDR2 is YYNGEE. Trimming at V came to 0 bases and at J to 9 bases, leaving 9 bases not matched to a gene. The CDR3: CASSVGLAGGPGGQYF. The CDR3 DNA follows: TGTGCCAGCAGCGTAGGACTAGCGGGAGGCCCGGGGGGGCAGTACTTC.

This chain links TRBV6-6 with TRBJ2-1; D gene uncertain. The CDR3 has 16 residues. Germline V gives CDR1 MNHNY, CDR2 SVGAGI (reference sequence). Between the trimmed V and J ends, which lost 2 bases and 0 bases, there was a span of 11 bases. The CDR3 reads CASSYGVGLSYNEQFF. The CDR3 region has the DNA TGTGCCAGCAGTTACGGCGTGGGCCTCTCCTACAATGAGCAGTTCTTC.

A remark on this clone: A read error may account for a junction end that differs from germline. V and J are TRBV2 and TRBJ1-6, with TRBD1 matching 10 bases. Looked up from germline, CDR1 is SNHLY and CDR2 is FYNNEI. The CDR3 runs to 14 residues. The CDR3 sequence is CASNSGTGDSPLHF. The CDR3 DNA is TGTGCGAGCAATTCCGGGACAGGGGATTCACCCCTCCACTTT.

This chain links TRBV29-1 with TRBJ1-2; the D gene is possibly TRBD1 (5 bases). This CDR3 has 12 residues. Germline V lookup: CDR1 SQVTM, CDR2 ANQGSEA. Trimming shortened V by 7 bases and J by 4 bases, and 13 bases separated the two germline ends. DNA of the CDR3: TGCAGCGCTACGCGGGGCGTCTATGGCTACACCTTC. Translated, it gives CSATRGVYGYTF.

This chain links TRBV11-2 with TRBJ2-7, with 12 bases identical to TRBD1. The CDR3 has 15 residues. V lost 4 bases to trimming and J lost 4 bases; unmatched junction nucleotides: 5. Germline V gives CDR1 SGHAT, CDR2 FQNNGV. CDR3 protein: CASSSGTGGMYEQYF. CDR3 sequence (DNA): TGTGCCAGCAGCTCCGGGACAGGGGGCATGTACGAGCAGTACTTC. The full variable domain, with the rest looked up from reference TRBV11-2 and TRBJ2-7, is EAGVAQSPRYKIIEKRQSVAFWCNPISGHATLYWYQQILGQGPKLLIQFQNNGVVDDSQLPKDRFSAERLKGVDSTLKIQPAKLEDSAVYLCASSSGTGGMYEQYFGPGTRLTVT.

This chain joins TRBV7-9 and TRBJ2-3, with 8 bases identical to TRBD1. Germline CDR1 reads SEHNR; CDR2 reads FQNEAQ (reference sequence). With 2 bases clipped from V and 5 bases from J, the junction kept 9 bases outside the gene matches. This CDR3 region has 16 residues. In nucleotides, the CDR3 is TGTGCCAGCAGCTTACTGGCAGGGGGCATGGTAGATACGCAGTATTTT. Translated, it gives CASSLLAGGMVDTQYF.

This clone was detected once. V gene TRBV7-2 combines with J gene TRBJ2-5; 8 bases are a match to TRBD2. Per the germline V gene, CDR1 is SGHTA and CDR2 is FQGNSA. There are 14 residues in the CDR3. Trimming cost V 1 base and J 2 bases; bases outside gene matches: 0. This chain's CDR3 is CASSLGGGQETQYF. The CDR3 nucleotides read TGTGCCAGCAGCTTAGGCGGGGGGCAAGAGACCCAGTACTTC.

The chain couples TRBV18 to TRBJ2-5; possibly TRBD1 for D (5 bases). Per germline, CDR1 KGHSH and CDR2 LQKENI. The CDR3 totals 13 residues. V gave up 6 bases and J gave up 3 bases, with 11 bases separating them. DNA for the CDR3: TGTGCCAGCTCCCGTAGCAGGGAAGAGACCCAGTACTTC. It is translated as CASSRSREETQYF. The whole variable domain, filled in from reference TRBV18 and TRBJ2-5, reads NAGVMQNPRHLVRRRGQEARLRCSPMKGHSHVYWYRQLPEEGLKFMVYLQKENIIDESGMPKERFSAEFPKEGPSILRIQQVVRGDSAAYFCASSRSREETQYFGPGTRLLVL.